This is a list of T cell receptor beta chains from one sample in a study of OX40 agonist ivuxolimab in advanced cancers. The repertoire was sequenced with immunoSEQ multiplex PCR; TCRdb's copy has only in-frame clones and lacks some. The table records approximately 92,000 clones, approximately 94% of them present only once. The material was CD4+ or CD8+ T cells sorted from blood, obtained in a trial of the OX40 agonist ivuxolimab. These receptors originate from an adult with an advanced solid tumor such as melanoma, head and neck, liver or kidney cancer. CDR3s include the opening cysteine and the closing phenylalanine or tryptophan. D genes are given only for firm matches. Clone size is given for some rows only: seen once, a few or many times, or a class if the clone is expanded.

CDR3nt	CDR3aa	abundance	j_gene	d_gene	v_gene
TGTGCCAGTAGTATGGGTCTGGACAGGTACGATGACACTGAAGCTTTCTTT	CASSMGLDRYDDTEAFF	-	TRBJ1-1	TRBD1	TRBV19
TGTGCCAGCAGCTACCCCTTAGGACCGCAAGATACGCAGTATTTT	CASSYPLGPQDTQYF	once	TRBJ2-3	-	TRBV7-9
TGTGCCAGCAGCTTAGGGGACGGGACTGAAGCTTTCTTT	CASSLGDGTEAFF	-	TRBJ1-1	-	TRBV7-9
TGTGCCAGCAGCCGACTAGCGAGGGTGGGGGAGCAGTACTTC	CASSRLARVGEQYF	-	TRBJ2-7	TRBD2	TRBV7-9
TGCAGCGTTGAATGGTTCGATCGGGACAGGGGGTGGGGAGATACGCAGTATTTT	CSVEWFDRDRGWGDTQYF	-	TRBJ2-3	TRBD1	TRBV29-1
TGTGCCAGCAACTACGGGGGGGCATTCAATGAGCAGTTCTTC	CASNYGGAFNEQFF	once	TRBJ2-1	TRBD2	TRBV7-2
TGTGCCAGTAGTCCGGGACAGACCTACGAGCAGTACTTC	CASSPGQTYEQYF	-	TRBJ2-7	TRBD1	TRBV19
TGCGCCAGCAGCCAAGAAGAAGGGAACACCGGGGAGCTGTTTTTT	CASSQEEGNTGELFF	once	TRBJ2-2	-	TRBV4-3
TGTGCCAGCAGCCAATTTTCCGGAAATCCGGCCTACGAGCAGTACTTC	CASSQFSGNPAYEQYF	-	TRBJ2-7	-	TRBV14
TGTGCCAGCACGCTCGGAACAGGGCTCGAGCAGTACTTC	CASTLGTGLEQYF	-	TRBJ2-7	-	TRBV6-5
TGTGCCAGCAGCTTTGATAGGGCAGCGAATCAGCCCCAGCATTTT	CASSFDRAANQPQHF	-	TRBJ1-5	-	TRBV5-8
TGTGCCAGCAGTTTCGCCGACAGCTCCTACGAGCAGTACTTC	CASSFADSSYEQYF	-	TRBJ2-7	-	TRBV27
TGTGCCAGCACCGACGGGCTAGCGAGCTACGAGCAGTACTTC	CASTDGLASYEQYF	once	TRBJ2-7	-	TRBV2
TGTGCCAGCAGCCATCTGGGACAGGGGGCCCGAGGCACAGATACGCAGTATTTT	CASSHLGQGARGTDTQYF	-	TRBJ2-3	TRBD1	TRBV4-2
TGTGCCAGCAGCCAAAGGACAGACTTCATGAACACTGAAGCTTTCTTT	CASSQRTDFMNTEAFF	-	TRBJ1-1	-	TRBV14
TGTGCCAGTAAGACGACGGGGGGCATAGATACGCAGTATTTT	CASKTTGGIDTQYF	-	TRBJ2-3	-	TRBV19
TGTGCCAGCAGCCTAGCACTAGAGGTCACAGATACGCAGTATTTT	CASSLALEVTDTQYF	-	TRBJ2-3	-	TRBV11-2
TGTGCCATCAGTGAGACAGGGGGGACCTACGAGCAGTACTTC	CAISETGGTYEQYF	-	TRBJ2-7	TRBD1	TRBV10-3
TGTGCCAGTAGGGGGACAGGGTCTAACTATGGCTACACCTTC	CASRGTGSNYGYTF	-	TRBJ1-2	TRBD1	TRBV19
TGTGCCAGCAGTTTTGGGGCGGTGAGCTCCTATAATTCACCCCTCCACTTT	CASSFGAVSSYNSPLHF	-	TRBJ1-6	-	TRBV28
TGCGCCAAAAAGGACCCGCGGATTGAGACCCAGTACTTC	CAKKDPRIETQYF	-	TRBJ2-5	-	TRBV10-2
TGTGCCAGCAGCCCGCTGGTGGAGGGGTACAATGAGCAGTTCTTC	CASSPLVEGYNEQFF	-	TRBJ2-1	-	TRBV5-4
TGTGCCAGCAGCTTCGGACTAGCGGCTTCTCCCTCCTACAATGAGCAGTTCTTC	CASSFGLAASPSYNEQFF	-	TRBJ2-1	TRBD2	TRBV11-2
TGTGCCAGTAGTATTCTAGGGCCCTCGCAGCCCCAGCATTTT	CASSILGPSQPQHF	-	TRBJ1-5	-	TRBV19
TGTGCCAGCAGGAGAAGGGGAAACGAGCAGTACTTC	CASRRRGNEQYF	-	TRBJ2-7	-	TRBV6-5
TGTGCCAGCAGTGACTTTGGACTAGCGGGAGGACCAGAGACCCAGTACTTC	CASSDFGLAGGPETQYF	-	TRBJ2-5	TRBD2	TRBV2
TGTGCCAGCAGCTTCCCACTAGCGGGGAAGAACACCGGGGAGCTGTTTTTT	CASSFPLAGKNTGELFF	once	TRBJ2-2	TRBD2	TRBV11-2
TGTGCCAGCAGTCCGAGGACGCCAGCCTACGAGCAGTACTTC	CASSPRTPAYEQYF	-	TRBJ2-7	-	TRBV27
TGTGCCAGCAGCCCTAGCGGGGGGGCCGGGTACAATGAGCAGTTCTTC	CASSPSGGAGYNEQFF	-	TRBJ2-1	TRBD2	TRBV9
TGTGCCAGCAGCTTAGCTGTGGCACCCTACGAGCAGTACTTC	CASSLAVAPYEQYF	-	TRBJ2-7	-	TRBV7-9
TGTGCCAGCAGTTACGTAGGTTTCCACGAGCAGTACTTC	CASSYVGFHEQYF	-	TRBJ2-7	-	TRBV6-5
TGTGCCTGTTCCGAGACCCTTTTGAACACTGAAGCTTTCTTT	CACSETLLNTEAFF	once	TRBJ1-1	-	TRBV30
TGTGCCAGCAGAACCAATAGCGGGGGGCCACAAGAGACCCAGTACTTC	CASRTNSGGPQETQYF	-	TRBJ2-5	TRBD2	TRBV11-2
TGTGCCAGCAGCTTAGTTGGGACAGGGGGCGCCGGCTATGGCTACACCTTC	CASSLVGTGGAGYGYTF	-	TRBJ1-2	TRBD1	TRBV11-2
TGTGCCAGCAGCTTAGAGAACAGGGGGTTAACCGGGGAGCTGTTTTTT	CASSLENRGLTGELFF	-	TRBJ2-2	TRBD1	TRBV11-2
TGTGCCAGCAGTTACAGGCAGGGGGAAAACGGAAACACCATATATTTT	CASSYRQGENGNTIYF	-	TRBJ1-3	TRBD1	TRBV6-5
TGTGCCAGCAGTTGGGGGACAGGCCATTCACCCCTCCACTTT	CASSWGTGHSPLHF	-	TRBJ1-6	TRBD1	TRBV28
TGTGCCAGCACTTGGGACCGACTCACCGGGGAGCTGTTTTTT	CASTWDRLTGELFF	-	TRBJ2-2	-	TRBV6-5
TGTGCCAGTAGTCCGGCAGGGAATTCACCCCTCCACTTT	CASSPAGNSPLHF	-	TRBJ1-6	-	TRBV19
TGCGCCAGCAGCCAGACTGTTAGTGACCCGGGACAGGGGGCGCCGGATGAGCAATTCTTC	CASSQTVSDPGQGAPDEQFF	-	TRBJ2-1	TRBD1	TRBV4-1
TGTGCCAGCTCACCAGTGGCCTATGAGCAGTTCTTC	CASSPVAYEQFF	-	TRBJ2-1	-	TRBV18
TGTGCCAGCAGCGGGGGACTAGCGGGCTACAATGAGCAGTTCTTC	CASSGGLAGYNEQFF	-	TRBJ2-1	TRBD2	TRBV7-7
TGTGCCAGTTCTAGCGGGAGCCCAGATACGCAGTATTTT	CASSSGSPDTQYF	-	TRBJ2-3	TRBD2	TRBV6-1
TGTGCCAGCAGTGATAGAGCGGGAGCGGTCGATGAGCAGTTCTTC	CASSDRAGAVDEQFF	-	TRBJ2-1	TRBD2	TRBV6-4
TGCGCCAGCAGGGTCGGCCTAGCGGGAGAAGGTGAGCAGTTCTTC	CASRVGLAGEGEQFF	-	TRBJ2-1	TRBD2	TRBV4-3
TGTGCCAGCAGGCGCAGGGGGTATGGCACAGATACGCAGTATTTT	CASRRRGYGTDTQYF	-	TRBJ2-3	TRBD1	TRBV6-5
TGTGCCAGCAAGAAGGCGGGACTCCCTCAAGAGACCCAGTACTTC	CASKKAGLPQETQYF	-	TRBJ2-5	-	TRBV21-1
TGTGCCAGCTCACCCCGGACAGGGAAACGAGATACGCAGTATTTT	CASSPRTGKRDTQYF	once	TRBJ2-3	TRBD1	TRBV18
TGTGCCAGCAGCCATGGGACGGGGAACACTGAAGCTTTCTTT	CASSHGTGNTEAFF	few	TRBJ1-1	-	TRBV27
TGTGCCAGTGGTGGACAGGGGATTCAGTACTTC	CASGGQGIQYF	once	TRBJ2-4	TRBD1	TRBV19
TGTGCCAGCAGCTCCCGTGTTCTAGGGCATTCAGTGACCCAGTACTTC	CASSSRVLGHSVTQYF	-	TRBJ2-5	-	TRBV7-8